This paragraph covers one T cell receptor beta chain sequence. These data originate in a study of shared clonotypes between healthy human individuals. Turning to the study itself: A couple of female and three male donors aged 18 to 49 were enrolled.

Deep-level assay runs were performed. Several immunoSEQ 96-well plates shared each subset's DNA, each plate a replicate. Sequencing was performed with immunoSEQ multiplex PCR; in TCRdb, only in-frame clones are kept and a portion is missing. The sample lists some 500,000 clones, 90% to 97% occurring once. Each sample came from a Caucasian adult donor living in Nashville, Tennessee. The CDR3 is 15 residues long. CDR1 and CDR2 (germline): LNHDA, SQIVND (reference sequence). Unmatched junction bases numbered 4, after V lost 2 bases and J lost 3 bases. This clonotype was sampled from a woman under 40 in good health. The rearrangement uses TRBV19 and TRBJ2-7; 10 nucleotides agree with TRBD2. Sequencing was performed on naive CD4+ T cells sorted from blood. Described subset: CD45RA+ positively selected. The CDR3 sequence: CASSIIAGGHYEQYF. The DNA for the CDR3 is TGTGCCAGTAGTATAATAGCGGGGGGCCACTACGAGCAGTACTTC.